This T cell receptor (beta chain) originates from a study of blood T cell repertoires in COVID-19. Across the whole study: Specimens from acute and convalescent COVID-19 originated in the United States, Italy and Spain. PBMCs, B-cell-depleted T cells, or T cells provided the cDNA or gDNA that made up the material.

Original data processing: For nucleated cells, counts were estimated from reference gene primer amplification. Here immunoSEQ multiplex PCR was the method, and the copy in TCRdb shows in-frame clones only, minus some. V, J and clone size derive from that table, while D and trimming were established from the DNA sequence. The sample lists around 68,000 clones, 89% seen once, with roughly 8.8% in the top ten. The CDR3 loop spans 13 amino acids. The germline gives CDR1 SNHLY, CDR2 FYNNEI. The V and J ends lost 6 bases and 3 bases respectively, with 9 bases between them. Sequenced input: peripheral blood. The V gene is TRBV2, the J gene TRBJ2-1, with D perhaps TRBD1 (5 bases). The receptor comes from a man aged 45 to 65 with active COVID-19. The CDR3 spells CASRTELYNEQFF. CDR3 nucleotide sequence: TGTGCCAGCAGGACAGAACTCTACAATGAGCAGTTCTTC. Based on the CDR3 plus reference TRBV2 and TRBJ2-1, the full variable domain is EPEVTQTPSHQVTQMGQEVILRCVPISNHLYFYWYRQILGQKVEFLVSFYNNEISEKSEIFDDQFSVERPDGSNFTLKIRSTKLEDSAMYFCASRTELYNEQFFGPGTRLTVL.